Listed below are T cell receptor beta chains from one sample, sequenced in a study of T-cell reconstitution after alpha-beta-depleted transplantation in children. TCRdb processed the PCR reads anew with MiXCR; each CDR3 protein has one entry. The top ten clones hold 2% to 2.5% of a sample with around 370,000 distinct CDR3 sequences, around 10% of them seen once. The input for sequencing was PBMCs from the stem cell graft donor, taken from the stem cell graft. The source of these receptors is a human donor who donated a stem cell graft to a child with acute lymphoblastic leukemia. Both conserved end residues are part of each CDR3. The D gene is left open where the match is weak. Clone size is stated in some rows and not others, as once, few, many or a class when expanded.

d_gene	j_gene	v_gene	abundance	CDR3aa	CDR3nt
NA	TRBJ2-3	TRBV27	many	CASSLTSGPSTDTQYF	TGTGCCAGCAGTTTAACGTCGGGGCCTAGCACAGATACGCAGTATTTT
NA	TRBJ2-6	TRBV19	few	CASNRGLTYSGANVLTF	TGTGCCAGTAATCGGGGACTTACCTACTCTGGGGCCAACGTCCTGACTTTC
NA	TRBJ2-1	TRBV9	NA	CASSFDLAGEQFF	TGTGCCAGCAGCTTTGACCTGGCGGGTGAGCAGTTCTTC
TRBD2	TRBJ2-5	TRBV4-1	NA	CASSQGYGRAGETQYF	TGCGCCAGCAGCCAAGGGTACGGGAGGGCCGGAGAGACCCAGTACTTC
NA	TRBJ1-5	TRBV20-1	few	CSARTDYSNQPQHF	TGCAGTGCCCGGACGGACTATAGCAATCAGCCCCAGCATTTT
TRBD2	TRBJ2-5	TRBV6-1	few	CASSVGGSNGETQYF	TGTGCCAGCAGTGTGGGAGGGAGTAATGGAGAGACCCAGTACTTC
NA	TRBJ2-3	TRBV27	NA	CASSLTSLGTDTQYF	TGTGCCAGCAGTTTAACCAGCCTGGGGACAGATACGCAGTATTTT
NA	TRBJ2-3	TRBV28	NA	CASRRHRSSTDTQYF	TGTGCCAGCAGACGGCACCGGAGTAGCACAGATACGCAGTATTTT
TRBD2	TRBJ2-1	TRBV12-3/TRBV12-4	many	CASSGAGGSNEQFF	TGTGCCAGCAGTGGGGCGGGAGGTAGTAATGAGCAGTTCTTC
TRBD2	TRBJ2-3	TRBV11-1	few	CASSPLAGGWVRTDTQYF	TGTGCCAGCAGCCCACTAGCGGGAGGGTGGGTGCGCACAGATACGCAGTATTTT
TRBD2	TRBJ2-2	TRBV7-7	NA	CASSSTLAVGNTGELFF	TGTGCTAGCAGTTCTACCCTAGCGGTAGGGAACACCGGGGAGCTGTTTTTT
NA	TRBJ2-4	TRBV10-3	many	CAAATNPVDIQYF	TGTGCCGCCGCCACTAACCCAGTTGACATTCAGTACTTC
TRBD2	TRBJ2-7	TRBV29-1	few	CSVEAYTGLAGGFKGEQQYF	TGCAGCGTTGAAGCTTATACAGGACTAGCGGGAGGGTTTAAAGGCGAACAGCAGTACTTC
NA	TRBJ1-3	TRBV7-2	few	CASSLVGAGARNTIYF	TGTGCCAGCAGCTTAGTTGGGGCAGGGGCAAGAAACACCATATATTTT
NA	TRBJ1-5	TRBV10-3	few	CAISERMEEAQPQHF	TGTGCCATCAGTGAACGTATGGAGGAGGCCCAGCCCCAGCATTTT
TRBD2	TRBJ2-1	TRBV19	few	CASSPSGRVNEQFF	TGTGCCAGTAGTCCTAGCGGGAGGGTGAATGAGCAGTTCTTC
TRBD2	TRBJ2-1	TRBV27	many	CASSLEAGGSYNEQFF	TGTGCCAGCAGTTTAGAAGCGGGAGGGTCCTACAATGAGCAGTTCTTC
NA	TRBJ2-7	TRBV7-2	few	CASTLPDLPYEQYF	TGTGCCAGCACCCTACCGGACTTACCCTACGAGCAGTACTTC
NA	TRBJ1-5	TRBV20-1	few	CSARIDFNQPQHF	TGCAGTGCTAGGATTGATTTCAATCAGCCCCAGCATTTT
NA	TRBJ1-2	TRBV14	few	CASSRQRADYGYTF	TGTGCCAGCAGCCGCCAACGGGCGGACTATGGCTACACCTTC
NA	TRBJ1-4	TRBV5-1	few	CASSPDRREKLFF	TGCGCCAGCAGTCCCGACAGAAGGGAAAAACTGTTTTTT
TRBD1	TRBJ2-6	TRBV15	NA	CATSRDTTGWSSGANVLTF	TGTGCCACCAGCAGAGATACGACAGGGTGGAGCTCTGGGGCCAACGTCCTGACTTTC
TRBD1	TRBJ2-7	TRBV15	few	CATSRAPSLWTGMDEQYF	TGTGCCACCAGCAGAGCGCCGAGTTTGTGGACAGGGATGGACGAGCAGTACTTC
NA	TRBJ2-1	TRBV20-1	few	CSAVPIYNEQFF	TGCAGTGCTGTACCGATCTACAATGAGCAGTTCTTC
NA	TRBJ2-7	TRBV5-5	few	CASAGHRGPYEQYF	TGTGCCAGCGCCGGACATCGTGGTCCCTACGAGCAGTACTTC
NA	TRBJ2-3	TRBV5-1	few	CASSLEPSDTQYF	TGCGCCAGCAGCTTAGAACCCTCAGATACGCAGTATTTT
TRBD2	TRBJ2-4	TRBV7-9	many	CASSLAGLAGGGNIQYF	TGTGCCAGCAGCTTAGCGGGACTAGCGGGAGGTGGAAACATTCAGTACTTC
TRBD2	TRBJ2-7	TRBV9	many	CASSADPGLHYEQYF	TGTGCCAGCAGCGCAGACCCGGGACTACATTACGAGCAGTACTTC
NA	TRBJ2-1	TRBV20-1	few	CSAPMGDAYNEQFF	TGCAGTGCCCCCATGGGAGACGCCTACAATGAGCAGTTCTTC
NA	TRBJ1-5	TRBV27	few	CASSSRSSGGNQPQHF	TGTGCCAGCAGTTCGCGGAGCTCCGGTGGCAATCAGCCCCAGCATTTT
NA	TRBJ2-5	TRBV7-6	NA	CASSSLGGAGEPQYF	TGTGCCAGCAGCTCGTTAGGGGGTGCGGGGGAGCCCCAGTACTTC
TRBD2	TRBJ2-3	TRBV7-3	few	CASSLEAGVGADTQYF	TGTGCCAGCAGCTTAGAAGCGGGAGTCGGCGCAGATACGCAGTATTTT
TRBD2	TRBJ2-1	TRBV7-9	many	CATGTSGYNEQFF	TGTGCCACCGGGACTAGCGGATACAATGAGCAGTTCTTC
NA	TRBJ2-7	TRBV29-1	few	CSVRGQAYEQYF	TGCAGCGTTCGGGGCCAGGCTTACGAGCAGTACTTC
TRBD2	TRBJ2-7	TRBV20-1	NA	CSQNWGGKTYEQYF	TGCAGTCAAAACTGGGGGGGGAAGACCTACGAGCAGTACTTC
NA	TRBJ2-1	TRBV7-9	NA	CASSLGDRTVAYNEQFF	TGTGCCAGCAGCTTAGGTGACAGGACAGTTGCCTACAATGAGCAGTTCTTC
TRBD2	TRBJ2-7	TRBV12-3/TRBV12-4	NA	CASSEGLAGVYEQYF	TGTGCCAGCAGTGAGGGACTAGCGGGAGTTTACGAGCAGTACTTC
NA	TRBJ2-1	TRBV5-1	few	CATGAGVISNEQFF	TGCGCCACCGGGGCCGGGGTCATCTCCAATGAGCAGTTCTTC
NA	TRBJ2-3	TRBV5-1	many	CASSWDRDTQYF	TGCGCCAGCAGTTGGGATCGGGATACGCAGTATTTT
TRBD1	TRBJ1-6	TRBV4-2	few	CASASSTGGYSPLHF	TGTGCCAGCGCCTCATCGACAGGGGGTTATTCACCCCTCCACTTT
NA	TRBJ1-1	TRBV12-3/TRBV12-4	many	CASSLGLEAFF	TGTGCCAGCAGTTTGGGTCTTGAAGCTTTCTTT
TRBD2	TRBJ2-5	TRBV20-1	few	CRIAGGGETQYF	TGCAGAATAGCGGGAGGAGGGGAGACCCAGTACTTC
TRBD1	TRBJ2-3	TRBV7-9	few	CASSRTQGGTDTQYF	TGTGCCAGCAGCCGCACACAGGGGGGCACAGATACGCAGTATTTT
TRBD2	TRBJ2-3	TRBV6-5	few	CASSSNYRGLAGQGDTQYF	TGTGCCAGCAGTTCGAACTACAGGGGACTAGCGGGACAAGGAGATACGCAGTATTTT
NA	TRBJ1-4	TRBV7-9	few	CASSLGQNEKLFF	TGTGCCAGCAGCTTAGGTCAGAATGAAAAACTGTTTTTT
NA	TRBJ2-4	TRBV29-1	NA	CSVYGAGAKNSQYF	TGCAGCGTTTACGGCGCGGGGGCCAAAAACAGTCAGTACTTC
TRBD1	TRBJ2-3	TRBV28	few	CASGSRWPRSGDRGADTQYF	TGTGCCAGCGGCTCTAGGTGGCCCCGGTCGGGGGACAGGGGGGCAGATACGCAGTATTTT
NA	TRBJ2-7	TRBV4-2	many	CASSPQGKPTYEQYF	TGTGCCAGCAGCCCGCAGGGGAAACCGACCTACGAGCAGTACTTC
NA	TRBJ2-5	TRBV7-3	few	CASSLGHTPPEETQYF	TGTGCCAGCAGCTTAGGCCATACCCCACCCGAGGAGACCCAGTACTTC
NA	TRBJ1-1	TRBV29-1	NA	CSVWGFGSNQEAFF	TGCAGCGTTTGGGGCTTTGGATCCAATCAAGAAGCTTTCTTT
TRBD2	TRBJ2-7	TRBV10-3	many	CAISSSGRASEQYF	TGTGCCATCAGTTCTAGCGGGAGGGCCTCCGAGCAGTACTTC
TRBD2	TRBJ2-5	TRBV7-2	many	CASSLVLAGGSETQYF	TGTGCCAGCAGCTTAGTACTAGCGGGAGGGTCAGAGACCCAGTACTTC
TRBD1	TRBJ2-1	TRBV27	few	CASSSGQGLSYNEQFF	TGTGCCAGCAGTTCAGGACAGGGACTCTCCTACAATGAGCAGTTCTTC
TRBD1	TRBJ1-5	TRBV12-3/TRBV12-4	NA	CASSADRDDQPQHF	TGTGCCAGCAGTGCCGACAGGGATGATCAGCCCCAGCATTTT
TRBD2	TRBJ2-1	TRBV10-3	many	CAIMPSGRAGEQFF	TGTGCCATCATGCCTAGCGGGAGGGCCGGGGAGCAGTTCTTC
NA	TRBJ2-3	TRBV6-1	NA	CAIRGADTQYF	TGTGCCATAAGGGGTGCAGATACGCAGTATTTT
TRBD2	TRBJ2-3	TRBV9	NA	CASSVGLANTDTQYF	TGTGCCAGCAGCGTGGGACTAGCAAACACAGATACGCAGTATTTT